This T cell receptor beta chain came from a study of shared clonotypes between healthy human individuals. Across the study: Plates per donor: three CD4 naive, three CD4 memory, two CD8 naive, one CD8 memory.

Repertoires were generated with immunoSEQ multiplex PCR, while TCRdb's copy carries only in-frame clones and drops some. The table records over 1.4 million clones, more than 95% of them present only once. Study results and limitations: Only blood samples were collected, and tissue repertoires likely differ.

The CDR3 has 14 amino acids. Looked up from germline, CDR1 is KGHSH and CDR2 is LQKENI. J was trimmed by 6 bases and V by 3 bases; bases with no gene match: 5. Splitting the CD4+ cells yielded a CD45RA+ naive subset and a CD45RA-negative memory subset. Regarding this clone: Its specificity is unknown.

Sequencing input: naive CD4+ T cells sorted from blood. Subset described: CD45RA+ positively selected. This TCR came from a man aged 25-45 years in good health. The rearrangement joins TRBV18 to TRBJ2-1, with 7 bases matching TRBD2. CDR3 DNA sequence: TGTGCCAGCTCACCCCTAGCGGAGAGCAATGAGCAGTTCTTC. Amino acid sequence: CASSPLAESNEQFF.